The entry below describes one T cell receptor (beta chain). Antigen unknown. The CDR3 spans 14 residues. V shed 5 bases and J 6 bases; nucleotides not matched to a gene: 6. TCRdb reprocessed the RT-PCR reads with MiXCR, giving one entry per CDR3 protein. The sample gives roughly 700,000 distinct CDR3 sequences, approximately 14% of which show up once; 11% is in the top ten. These data come from a study of response to subunit inactivated influenza vaccine. Study observations and caveats: Only a handful of new T cells, the authors suggested, are recruited with each seasonal influenza vaccination.

The source is a man over 45 who received an inactivated influenza vaccine. The sequences come from PBMCs from blood, collected 12 days after vaccination. The chain carries TRBV12-3 or TRBV12-4 and TRBJ2-3, with TRBD2 matching 9 bases. The CDR3 here is CASSPRAGGDTQYF. The CDR3 DNA sequence: TGTGCCAGCAGTCCAAGGGCGGGGGGGGATACGCAGTATTTT.